Listed below are T cell receptor beta chains from one sample, sequenced in a study of shared clonotypes between healthy human individuals. This table comes from immunoSEQ multiplex PCR, and its TCRdb copy is limited to in-frame clones, with some not included. The top ten hold roughly 0.56% of the sample, which has 800,000 to 1,200,000 clones, more than 75% seen once. Sequenced: memory CD4+ T cells from PBMCs. These receptors were collected from a man younger than 30 in good health. Some clones in this sample may be carry-over from other donors' samples. Both conserved end residues are trimmed from each CDR3. Fields, in order: CDR3 protein, J gene, V gene.

CDR3aa: ASSLTAVQETQY
j_gene: TRBJ2-5
v_gene: TRBV5-6

CDR3aa: ASSLEATGELF
j_gene: TRBJ2-2
v_gene: TRBV5-1

CDR3aa: ASSPGVGRGHGYT
j_gene: TRBJ1-2
v_gene: TRBV18

CDR3aa: AWSGTGTGYT
j_gene: TRBJ1-2
v_gene: TRBV30

CDR3aa: AQTDVGGTEAF
j_gene: TRBJ1-1
v_gene: TRBV2

CDR3aa: ASSLDVGDTQY
j_gene: TRBJ2-3
v_gene: TRBV11-2

CDR3aa: ASSLVAGGVNEQF
j_gene: TRBJ2-1
v_gene: TRBV5-1

CDR3aa: SAAGAGVRETQY
j_gene: TRBJ2-5
v_gene: TRBV29-1

CDR3aa: SAARSGDSNYGYT
j_gene: TRBJ1-2
v_gene: TRBV29-1

CDR3aa: ASSLRGADTQY
j_gene: TRBJ2-3
v_gene: TRBV7-9

CDR3aa: ASSQPDRGRYTEAF
j_gene: TRBJ1-1
v_gene: TRBV4-1

CDR3aa: ARLFEGPGNTIY
j_gene: TRBJ1-3
v_gene: TRBV28

CDR3aa: ASSPRPRGTSGISEQF
j_gene: TRBJ2-1
v_gene: TRBV5-1

CDR3aa: ASSYLGASGANVLT
j_gene: TRBJ2-6
v_gene: TRBV19

CDR3aa: ASRESTSGYEQY
j_gene: TRBJ2-7
v_gene: TRBV4-2

CDR3aa: ASSPQGTPGLAQY
j_gene: TRBJ2-3
v_gene: TRBV9

CDR3aa: ASPLRRDRVKDTQY
j_gene: TRBJ2-3
v_gene: TRBV5-1